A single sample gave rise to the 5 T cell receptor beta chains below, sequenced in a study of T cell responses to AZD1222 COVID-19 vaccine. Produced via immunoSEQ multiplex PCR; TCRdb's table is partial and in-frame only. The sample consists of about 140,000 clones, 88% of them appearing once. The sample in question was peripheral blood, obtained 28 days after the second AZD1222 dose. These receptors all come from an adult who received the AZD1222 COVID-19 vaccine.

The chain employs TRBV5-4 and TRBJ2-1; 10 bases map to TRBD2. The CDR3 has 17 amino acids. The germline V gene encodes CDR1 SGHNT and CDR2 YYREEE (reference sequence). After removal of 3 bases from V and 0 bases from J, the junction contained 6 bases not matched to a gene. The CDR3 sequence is CASSWTSGLSSYNEQFF. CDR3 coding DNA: TGTGCCAGCAGCTGGACTAGCGGATTAAGCTCCTACAATGAGCAGTTCTTC.

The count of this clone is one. DNA of the CDR3: TGTGCCAGCAGTTACCCGGCGAGCACTGAAGCTTTCTTT. Translation gives CASSYPASTEAFF. The chain uses TRBV6-5 and TRBJ1-1; D not certain. Germline assignment: CDR1 MNHEY and CDR2 SVGAGI. Between the trimmed V and J ends, which lost 2 bases and 4 bases, there was a span of 8 bases. The CDR3 consists of 13 residues.

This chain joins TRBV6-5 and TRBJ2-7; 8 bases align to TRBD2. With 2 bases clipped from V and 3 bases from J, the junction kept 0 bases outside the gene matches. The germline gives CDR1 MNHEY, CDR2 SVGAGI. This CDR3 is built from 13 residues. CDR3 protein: CASSYREGYEQYF. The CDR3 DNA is TGTGCCAGCAGTTACCGGGAGGGCTACGAGCAGTACTTC.

The CDR3 sequence: CSQQGAGELFF. CDR3 DNA: TGCAGTCAACAGGGGGCCGGGGAGCTGTTTTTT. The rearrangement uses TRBV20-1 and TRBJ2-2, with 8 positions matching TRBD1. Looked up from germline, CDR1 is DFQATT and CDR2 is SNEGSKA (reference sequence). The CDR3 sequence is 11 residues long. J was trimmed by 6 bases and V by 8 bases; bases with no gene match: 2.

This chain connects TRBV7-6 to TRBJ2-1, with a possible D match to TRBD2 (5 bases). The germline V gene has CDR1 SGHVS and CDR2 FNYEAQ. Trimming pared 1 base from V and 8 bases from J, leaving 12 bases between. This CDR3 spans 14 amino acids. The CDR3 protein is CASSLGPLADEQFF. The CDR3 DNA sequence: TGTGCCAGCAGCTTAGGGCCCCTAGCCGATGAGCAGTTCTTC.